A single sample gave rise to the 19 T cell receptor beta chains below, sequenced in a study of identical twins. One entry per CDR3 protein results from TCRdb running MiXCR on the 5' RACE reads. In the table there are some 320,000 distinct CDR3 sequences, approximately 13% of which are singletons. The same sample was also used in a study of yellow fever vaccine responses in identical twins.

The specimen was CD8+ T cells sorted from blood. The receptors stem from a woman aged 18-35 years in good health.

This clonotype was counted a few times. The chain couples TRBV12-3 or TRBV12-4 to TRBJ1-4; D gene ambiguous. The V gene lost 0 bases and the J gene lost 8 bases, with 4 bases spanning the gap. This CDR3 spans 12 amino acids. The CDR3, as DNA: TGTGCCAGCAGTTTAGCTCAAGAAAAACTGTTTTTT. Translation gives CASSLAQEKLFF.

In this sample, this clonotype turned up a few times. This sequence joins TRBV2 and TRBJ1-1; D is perhaps TRBD1 (6 bases). The CDR3 covers 13 residues. Trimming left V 5 bases short and J 3 bases short, with 10 bases between. Germline CDR1 reads SNHLY; CDR2 reads FYNNEI. Written as DNA, the CDR3 is TGTGCCAGCAGTCAAGGGGGACACACTGAAGCTTTCTTT. This encodes CASSQGGHTEAFF.

The chain links TRBV20-1 to TRBJ2-5; either TRBD1 or TRBD2 may fit D (5 bases each). The CDR3 covers 15 residues. Deletions cut 1 base from V and 1 base from J, with 13 bases between. Per the germline V gene, CDR1 is DFQATT and CDR2 is SNEGSKA (reference sequence). The CDR3 nucleotides are TGCAGTGCTAGAGTCGGGGCTTACCTCCAAGAGACCCAGTACTTC. Its translation is CSARVGAYLQETQYF.

This clonotype occurred a few times. V gene TRBV4-1 combines with J gene TRBJ2-2; D might be TRBD2 (7 bases). The V gene's germline CDR1 is MGHRA and CDR2 YSYEKL. The CDR3 is 18 amino acids. Trimming took off 2 bases at V and 0 bases at J, with 16 bases between the two ends. CDR3 sequence (DNA): TGCGCCAGCAGCCAAAGAATGGGCGGGGGCCCGAACACCGGGGAGCTGTTTTTT. Protein sequence: CASSQRMGGGPNTGELFF.

This clonotype was found many times. The chain combines TRBV12-3 or TRBV12-4 with TRBJ2-2; D is unresolved. Trimming took off 6 bases at V and 0 bases at J, with 14 bases between the two ends. The CDR3 sequence is 16 residues long. CDR3 protein: CASSTWTTPNTGELFF. CDR3 DNA sequence: TGTGCCAGCAGCACCTGGACCACACCGAACACCGGGGAGCTGTTTTTT.

In its sample, this clonotype was seen a few times. The chain recombines TRBV11-3 with TRBJ2-3, with 11 bases lining up with TRBD2. Germline V gives CDR1 SGHNT, CDR2 YENEEA. The CDR3 is made up of 16 amino acids. With V trimmed by 5 bases and J by 0 bases, 4 bases remained unmatched. CDR3 region: CASSTGLAASTDTQYF. CDR3 DNA sequence: TGTGCCAGCAGCACGGGACTAGCGGCTAGCACAGATACGCAGTATTTT. Variable domain in full (rest from reference TRBV11-3 and TRBJ2-3): EAGVVQSPRYKIIEKKQPVAFWCNPISGHNTLYWYLQNLGQGPELLIRYENEEAVDDSQLPKDRFSAERLKGVDSTLKIQPAELGDSAVYLCASSTGLAASTDTQYFGPGTRLTVL.

V usage is TRBV29-1 and J usage is TRBJ2-7; 9 bases agree with TRBD1. CDR3 size: 14 residues. Germline V lookup: CDR1 SQVTM, CDR2 ANQGSEA. The V segment lost 5 bases and the J segment 4 bases; nucleotides outside the gene matches: 9. The CDR3 loop is CSVLNPDRGYEQYF. CDR3 sequence (DNA): TGCAGCGTTCTCAACCCTGACAGGGGGTACGAGCAGTACTTC.

The sample holds a few counts of this clonotype. The chain carries TRBV28 and TRBJ2-7; 7 bases align to TRBD2. The J segment lost 6 bases and the V segment lost 7 bases, leaving 12 bases of the junction unmatched. Germline lookup yields CDR1 MDHEN and CDR2 SYDVKM. The CDR3 consists of 14 residues. In DNA form, the CDR3 reads TGTGCCAGCATGGGACTACACAGACCTGTCGAGCAGTACGTC. Translating it yields CASMGLHRPVEQYV.

The sample holds a few counts of this clonotype. The chain uses TRBV5-1 and TRBJ2-1, with TRBD2 as a possible D gene (5 bases). Trimming took off 5 bases at V and 4 bases at J, with 16 bases between the two ends. The germline gives CDR1 SGHRS, CDR2 YFSETQ. This CDR3 is 15 amino acids long. For the CDR3, the DNA is TGCGCCAGCAGTTTTCCCCCAGAGGGTTACAATGAGCAGTTCTTC. It codes for CASSFPPEGYNEQFF.

In its sample, this clonotype was seen many times. The V call is TRBV28, the J call TRBJ1-5, with 7 bases that match TRBD1. This CDR3 is built from 16 residues. Germline loops: CDR1 MDHEN, CDR2 SYDVKM. Trimming cost V 6 bases and J 5 bases; bases outside gene matches: 13. The chain's CDR3 is CASSPSLGTVDQPQHF. The CDR3 DNA reads as TGTGCCAGCAGCCCTAGCCTTGGGACAGTAGATCAGCCCCAGCATTTT.

The chain employs TRBV27 and TRBJ2-1; D possibly corresponds to TRBD1 (5 bases). V lost 6 bases, J lost 2 bases, and 14 bases lay in between. This CDR3 has 15 amino acids. Germline V lookup: CDR1 MNHEY, CDR2 SMNVEV (reference sequence). The DNA of the CDR3 is TGTGCCAGCAGCGCATTAGGGGTCCCCTACAATGAGCAGTTCTTC. Amino acid sequence: CASSALGVPYNEQFF.

This clonotype was seen repeatedly, ten times or more. V is TRBV28 and J is TRBJ1-3; D remains unclear. The CDR3 sequence is 14 residues long. The germline V and J ends were trimmed by 2 bases and 5 bases, with 10 bases remaining between them. Germline loops: CDR1 MDHEN, CDR2 SYDVKM. CDR3 DNA: TGTGCCAGCAGTTTAAATAGGATGCGAAACACCATATATTTT. Amino acid sequence: CASSLNRMRNTIYF. The full variable domain, its missing parts supplied by reference TRBV28 and TRBJ1-3, is DVKVTQSSRYLVKRTGEKVFLECVQDMDHENMFWYRQDPGLGLRLIYFSYDVKMKEKGDIPEGYSVSREKKERFSLILESASTNQTSMYLCASSLNRMRNTIYFGEGSWLTVV.

The chain uses TRBV29-1 and TRBJ2-3; TRBD2 agrees at 9 bases. V lost 7 bases and J lost 4; bases outside the gene matches: 24. This CDR3 contains 19 residues. CDR1 is SQVTM, CDR2 ANQGSEA, per germline. The CDR3 DNA is TGCAGCGGCCGGGGGCCTGGGAGCGGGGGGCCCCGAGGCGCAGATACGCAGTATTTT. Amino acid sequence: CSGRGPGSGGPRGADTQYF.

At least ten counts were recorded for this clonotype. The chain is built from TRBV20-1 and TRBJ2-1; 8 bases line up with TRBD2. The CDR3 loop spans 14 amino acids. The V gene end was trimmed by 6 bases and the J gene end by 3 bases; junction bases not matched to a gene: 7. Germline CDR1 DFQATT, CDR2 SNEGSKA (reference sequence). CDR3 sequence reads: CSARLLADYNEQFF. CDR3 bases: TGCAGTGCGAGATTACTAGCGGACTACAATGAGCAGTTCTTC.

This clonotype was observed a handful of times. The genes are TRBV5-1 and TRBJ2-1, with 10 nucleotides matching TRBD2. Germline V gives CDR1 SGHRS, CDR2 YFSETQ. After removal of 0 bases from V and 7 bases from J, the junction contained 7 bases not matched to a gene. The CDR3 has 16 amino acids. CDR3 protein: CASSLALAGEVNEQFF. The CDR3, as DNA: TGCGCCAGCAGCTTGGCCCTAGCGGGAGAGGTAAATGAGCAGTTCTTC. Full variable domain (rest looked up from reference TRBV5-1 and TRBJ2-1): KAGVTQTPRYLIKTRGQQVTLSCSPISGHRSVSWYQQTPGQGLQFLFEYFSETQRNKGNFPGRFSGRQFSNSRSEMNVSTLELGDSALYLCASSLALAGEVNEQFFGPGTRLTVL.

The chain's CDR3 is CASSERHSGELFF. As DNA, the CDR3 is TGTGCCAGCAGTGAACGACATAGCGGGGAGCTGTTTTTT. This chain uses TRBV6-1 with TRBJ2-2, with D uncertain. The V gene lost 2 bases and the J gene lost 7 bases, with 8 bases spanning the gap. This CDR3 spans 13 amino acids. From germline, CDR1 is MNHNS and CDR2 SASEGT.

This sequence joins TRBV9 and TRBJ2-1; 10 bases fit TRBD2. The CDR3 is 18 amino acids. The germline CDR1 and CDR2 sequences are SGDLS and YYNGEE. The J segment lost 0 bases and the V segment lost 2 bases, leaving 8 bases of the junction unmatched. CDR3 nucleotides: TGTGCCAGCAGCGTTGGACTAGCGGAACCCCCCTCCTACAATGAGCAGTTCTTC. Translation: CASSVGLAEPPSYNEQFF.

V usage is TRBV2 and J usage is TRBJ1-5, with 10 bases fitting TRBD1. Trimming at V came to 0 bases and at J to 2 bases, leaving 1 base not matched to a gene. Per germline, CDR1 SNHLY and CDR2 FYNNEI. CDR3 length equals 16 residues. This chain's CDR3 is CASSEAGTGGNQPQHF. CDR3 in DNA: TGTGCCAGCAGTGAAGCCGGGACAGGGGGCAATCAGCCCCAGCATTTT.

The rearrangement uses TRBV7-9 and TRBJ1-1; no firm D call. This CDR3 region has 13 residues. V lost 5 bases to trimming and J lost 6 bases, with 13 bases between them. The V gene's germline CDR1 is SEHNR and CDR2 FQNEAQ (reference sequence). Written as DNA, the CDR3 is TGTGCCAGCAGCCCCGAGGGATCCGCTGAAGCTTTCTTT. Translated, it gives CASSPEGSAEAFF.